These 30 T cell receptor beta chains were all obtained from the same sample, sequenced in a study of blood T cell repertoires in COVID-19. Some clones are missing from TCRdb's copy, which holds only in-frame ones; the method was immunoSEQ multiplex PCR. The sample contains around 160,000 clones, 70% to 90% of which appear only once. The sequenced material came from peripheral blood. The receptors here all came from a man aged 60 to 75 with acute or convalescent COVID-19.

This chain joins TRBV5-5 and TRBJ1-2; D is undetermined. Germline CDR1 is SGHKS and CDR2 is YYEKEE (reference sequence). The V end was cut by 1 base, the J end by 6 bases, with 16 bases between. This CDR3 contains 15 residues. In DNA, the CDR3 is TGTGCCAGCAGCTTGAGCCAGGCTGGCTCAGATGGCTACACCTTC. This codes for CASSLSQAGSDGYTF.

The chain uses TRBV5-4 and TRBJ2-1; 9 bases fit TRBD1. V shed 3 bases, J shed 5 bases, and the junction held 6 bases outside the gene matches. The germline V gene encodes CDR1 SGHNT and CDR2 YYREEE (reference sequence). This CDR3 spans 15 amino acids. The CDR3 nucleotides read TGTGCCAGCAGCTCCCGGGACAGGGCCAACAATGAGCAGTTCTTC. Encoded protein: CASSSRDRANNEQFF.

The chain employs TRBV5-1 and TRBJ1-3; TRBD1 might be the D (5 bases). Germline V gene lookup returns CDR1 SGHRS and CDR2 YFSETQ. This CDR3 region has 18 residues. V shed 0 bases and J shed 0 bases, with 16 bases lying between them. CDR3 DNA sequence: TGCGCCAGCAGCTTGGCCCCCTCGGGGGGTCCCTCTGGAAACACCATATATTTT. As protein: CASSLAPSGGPSGNTIYF.

The J gene is TRBJ2-1, the V gene TRBV25-1, with D hard to call. The germline V gene encodes CDR1 MGHDK and CDR2 SYGVNS. V was trimmed by 2 bases and J by 7 bases, leaving 9 bases between them. This CDR3 has 13 amino acids. The CDR3 nucleotides read TGTGCCAGCAGTGAAGTCGTTGTGAATGAGCAGTTCTTC. Protein: CASSEVVVNEQFF.

The chain joins TRBV3-1 (or the pseudogene TRBV3-2) to TRBJ1-1, with TRBD1 as a possible D gene (6 bases). This CDR3 is 13 amino acids long. The V and J ends lost 0 bases and 10 bases respectively, with 12 bases between them. Germline V CDR1 and CDR2: LGHDT, YNNKEL (reference sequence). CDR3 nucleotides: TGTGCCAGCAGCCAAGATACGGGGGGCTCAGCTTTCTTT. This translates into CASSQDTGGSAFF.

The gene calls are TRBV9 and TRBJ2-1; D gene ambiguous. V was shortened by 3 bases and J by 0 bases, with 7 bases between the two germline ends. CDR3 size: 14 residues. CDR1 is SGDLS and CDR2 is YYNGEE in the germline V gene. The chain's CDR3 is CASSARYSYNEQFF. The CDR3 DNA is TGTGCCAGCAGCGCTCGGTACTCCTACAATGAGCAGTTCTTC.

The genes are TRBV10-3 and TRBJ1-6, with TRBD1 matching over 9 bases. Germline V gives CDR1 ENHRY, CDR2 SYGVKD. This CDR3 has 14 amino acids. Unmatched junction bases numbered 5, after V lost 6 bases and J lost 8 bases. As DNA, the CDR3 is TGTGCCATCAGAGGGACAGGGAAGGATTCACCCCTCCACTTT. Translated, it gives CAIRGTGKDSPLHF.

The chain has TRBV10-3 and TRBJ1-4; tentative D call: TRBD1 (5 bases). Trimming cost V 5 bases and J 8 bases, with 9 bases left between them. The germline V gene encodes CDR1 ENHRY and CDR2 SYGVKD. This CDR3 spans 12 amino acids. CDR3 loop: CAISSTVEKLFF. Written as DNA, the CDR3 is TGTGCCATCAGTTCGACAGTCGAAAAACTGTTTTTT.

J is TRBJ2-7 and V is TRBV6-5, with TRBD1 matching over 11 bases. The CDR3 is 13 residues long. The germline V gene has CDR1 MNHEY and CDR2 SVGAGI. Trimming took 8 bases from V and 5 from J; bases not matched to a gene: 5. The CDR3 here is CASGQGALNEQYF. CDR3 sequence (DNA): TGTGCCAGCGGACAGGGGGCGCTTAACGAGCAGTACTTC.

This rearrangement joins TRBV3-1 (or the pseudogene TRBV3-2) to TRBJ1-3; maybe TRBD1 (6 bases). CDR3 length: 14 residues. Germline values: CDR1 LGHDT, CDR2 YNNKEL (reference sequence). Trimming took off 4 bases at V and 4 bases at J, with 11 bases between the two ends. CDR3 region: CASSRPGQGNTIYF. The CDR3, as DNA: TGTGCCAGCAGCCGACCGGGACAAGGAAACACCATATATTTT.

This clone was recorded once. The genes are TRBV3-1 (or the pseudogene TRBV3-2) and TRBJ1-2; 7 bases line up with TRBD1. From germline, CDR1 is LGHDT and CDR2 YNNKEL (reference sequence). CDR3 length equals 16 residues. Unmatched junction bases numbered 13, after V lost 1 base and J lost 8 bases. In DNA, the CDR3 is TGTGCCAGCAGCCAAGCGTTAGGACAGGTAGCCGCGGGCTACACCTTC. It yields the protein CASSQALGQVAAGYTF.

The rearrangement links TRBV6-1 to TRBJ1-1; 7 positions agree with TRBD1. Germline CDR1 MNHNS, CDR2 SASEGT. The CDR3 has 14 residues. The V gene end was trimmed by 2 bases and the J gene end by 1 base; junction bases not matched to a gene: 1. This chain's CDR3 is CASSEWTGNTEAFF. The CDR3, as DNA: TGTGCCAGCAGTGAATGGACAGGGAACACTGAAGCTTTCTTT.

This clone was seen once. This chain connects TRBV5-1 to TRBJ2-1; TRBD1 agrees at 8 bases. Per germline, CDR1 SGHRS and CDR2 YFSETQ. The J segment lost 0 bases and the V segment lost 6 bases, leaving 11 bases of the junction unmatched. The CDR3 is made up of 17 amino acids. In DNA form, the CDR3 reads TGCGCCAGCAAATCATCGCCGGACAGGGTCTCCTACAATGAGCAGTTCTTC. Its translation is CASKSSPDRVSYNEQFF. The full variable domain, completed using reference TRBV5-1 and TRBJ2-1, is KAGVTQTPRYLIKTRGQQVTLSCSPISGHRSVSWYQQTPGQGLQFLFEYFSETQRNKGNFPGRFSGRQFSNSRSEMNVSTLELGDSALYLCASKSSPDRVSYNEQFFGPGTRLTVL.

CDR3 sequence: CASSVAQGGVLVQYF. DNA for the CDR3: TGTGCCAGCAGCGTAGCCCAGGGTGGAGTACTCGTGCAGTACTTC. The V call is TRBV9, the J call TRBJ2-7; TRBD1 might be the D (5 bases). Germline CDR1 reads SGDLS; CDR2 reads YYNGEE. The CDR3 runs 15 residues. V lost 0 bases and J lost 9, with 19 bases in between.

Here the CDR3 DNA reads TGTGCCAGTAGTGTTAGACAAGCCTACGAGCAGTACTTC. This gives the protein CASSVRQAYEQYF. This rearrangement joins TRBV19 to TRBJ2-7; D not resolved. Trimming removed 5 bases from V and 2 bases from J, with 10 bases in between. Germline CDR1 and CDR2: LNHDA and SQIVND (reference sequence). The CDR3 consists of 13 residues.

Notes on this clone: Relative to the germline gene, one junction end is altered; a read error may explain this. The gene calls are TRBV7-2 and TRBJ1-1, with 7 bases identical to TRBD1. This CDR3 comprises 15 residues. CDR1 and CDR2 from the germline V gene are SGHTA and FQGNSA. CDR3 sequence reads: CASSIFLPGKDRALF. Here the CDR3 DNA reads TGTGCCAGCAGCATTTTCCTGCCCGGAAAAGACAGGGCACTCTTT. The variable domain in full, completed from reference TRBV7-2 and TRBJ1-1, reads GAGVSQSPSNKVTEKGKDVELRCDPISGHTALYWYRQSLGQGLEFLIYFQGNSAPDKSGLPSDRFSAERTGGSVSTLTIQRTQQEDSAVYLCASSIFLPGKDRALFGQGTRLTVV.

The table lists this clone with a count of one. This chain uses TRBV27 with TRBJ1-2; 9 nucleotides agree with TRBD1. CDR1 and CDR2 (germline): MNHEY, SMNVEV (reference sequence). CDR3 length: 14 amino acids. Unmatched junction bases numbered 8, after V lost 6 bases and J lost 6 bases. CDR3: CASRATGGDDGYTF. CDR3 nucleotide sequence: TGTGCCAGCAGGGCGACAGGGGGGGATGATGGCTACACCTTC.

The rearrangement uses TRBV5-1 and TRBJ2-3; 7 bases agree with TRBD2. CDR1 is SGHRS, CDR2 YFSETQ, per germline. There are 16 residues in the CDR3. J gave up 0 bases and V 0 bases, and 4 bases lay outside the gene matches. DNA for the CDR3: TGCGCCAGCAGCTTGGCCTCGGGACTAAGCACAGATACGCAGTATTTT. It is translated as CASSLASGLSTDTQYF.

This chain uses TRBV5-1 with TRBJ1-3; D unclear. The length of the CDR3 is 13 residues. Trimming shortened V by 3 bases and J by 4 bases, and 8 bases separated the two germline ends. CDR1 is SGHRS, CDR2 YFSETQ, per germline. The CDR3 protein is CASSSLAGNTIYF. The CDR3 DNA reads as TGCGCCAGCAGCTCGCTTGCGGGAAACACCATATATTTT.

The CDR3 loop is CASSYRQAGINTEAFF. The CDR3 DNA sequence: TGCGCCAGCAGCTACCGACAGGCCGGTATTAACACTGAAGCTTTCTTT. J is TRBJ1-1 and V is TRBV5-1; TRBD1 is a possible D gene (6 bases). With 3 bases removed from V and 2 bases from J, the gap between germline ends came to 17 bases. The CDR3 consists of 16 residues. Germline V gene lookup returns CDR1 SGHRS and CDR2 YFSETQ.

The chain couples TRBV18 to TRBJ1-4, with 9 positions matching TRBD1. The CDR3 runs 16 residues. Per germline, CDR1 KGHSH and CDR2 LQKENI. Trimming cost V 2 bases and J 3 bases; bases outside gene matches: 4. CDR3 amino acids: CASSPNRGQANEKLFF. The CDR3 DNA reads TGTGCCAGCTCACCAAACAGGGGGCAGGCTAATGAAAAACTGTTTTTT.

This clone was counted only a few times. The chain employs TRBV3-1 (or the pseudogene TRBV3-2) and TRBJ2-2; TRBD1 matches at 9 bases. Germline CDR1 and CDR2: LGHDT and YNNKEL (reference sequence). The CDR3 covers 16 residues. The V segment lost 3 bases and the J segment 4 bases; nucleotides outside the gene matches: 6. The CDR3 here is CASSQPGTGPTGELFF. The CDR3 DNA reads TGTGCCAGCAGCCAGCCCGGGACAGGGCCCACCGGGGAGCTGTTTTTT.

The J gene is TRBJ2-3, the V gene TRBV7-3; 7 bases match TRBD2. This CDR3 has 19 residues. Unmatched junction bases numbered 16, after V lost 2 bases and J lost 2 bases. Germline lookup yields CDR1 SGHTA and CDR2 FQGTGA. The CDR3 reads CASSLPKAGERGHTDTQYF. The CDR3 nucleotides are TGTGCCAGCAGCTTACCCAAGGCTGGCGAGCGGGGCCACACAGATACGCAGTATTTT.

The chain combines TRBV7-2 with TRBJ2-3; perhaps TRBD2 as D (5 bases). Germline CDR1 and CDR2: SGHTA and FQGNSA. This CDR3 has 18 residues. Trimming pared 2 bases from V and 6 bases from J, leaving 24 bases between. The CDR3 here is CASSLSVLSYARGDTQYF. Written as DNA, the CDR3 is TGTGCCAGCAGCTTATCTGTCCTAAGCTACGCCCGCGGGGATACGCAGTATTTT.

The CDR3, as DNA: TGTGCCAGCTCACCTCGACTAGCGGCGAACACCGGGGAGCTGTTTTTT. It codes for CASSPRLAANTGELFF. The chain is built from TRBV18 and TRBJ2-2; TRBD2 aligns across 9 bases. CDR1 is KGHSH and CDR2 is LQKENI in the germline V gene. CDR3 length: 16 amino acids. V was pared by 3 bases and J by 0 bases, with 2 bases of the junction left unmatched.

The J gene is TRBJ1-6, the V gene TRBV19, with TRBD1 as a possible D gene (5 bases). Per the germline V gene, CDR1 is LNHDA and CDR2 is SQIVND (reference sequence). Trimming removed 4 bases at V and 5 bases at J, with 12 bases between. CDR3 size: 15 residues. The CDR3 nucleotides are TGTGCCAGTAGTAAGCAGGGTTCCAATAATTCACCCCTCCACTTT. This encodes CASSKQGSNNSPLHF.

This sequence joins TRBV18 and TRBJ2-7; tentatively, D is TRBD1 (6 bases). There are 15 residues in the CDR3. V gave up 3 bases and J gave up 6 bases, with 18 bases separating them. The V gene's germline CDR1 is KGHSH and CDR2 LQKENI. The CDR3: CASSPRNRASLEQYF. The CDR3 bases are TGTGCCAGCTCACCCAGGAACAGGGCGAGTCTCGAGCAGTACTTC.

V gene TRBV5-6 combines with J gene TRBJ2-7; weak D call: TRBD1 (5 bases). The CDR3 extends over 15 amino acids. Germline V lookup: CDR1 SGHDT, CDR2 YYEEEE. Trimming pared 4 bases from V and 2 bases from J, leaving 16 bases between. CDR3 residues: CASSVTGNLAYEQYF. The DNA for the CDR3 is TGTGCCAGCAGCGTCACAGGTAATTTGGCCTACGAGCAGTACTTC. The entire variable domain, with the rest obtained from reference TRBV5-6 and TRBJ2-7, is as follows: DAGVTQSPTHLIKTRGQQVTLRCSPKSGHDTVSWYQQALGQGPQFIFQYYEEEERQRGNFPDRFSGHQFPNYSSELNVNALLLGDSALYLCASSVTGNLAYEQYFGPGTRLTVT.

The chain uses TRBV6-5 and TRBJ2-7; 9 bases are a match to TRBD1. After removal of 6 bases from V and 2 bases from J, the junction contained 8 bases not matched to a gene. Germline CDR1 is MNHEY and CDR2 is SVGAGI. The CDR3 has 15 residues. The CDR3 is CASRGTGTGTYEQYF. In nucleotides, the CDR3 is TGTGCCAGCAGGGGGACCGGGACAGGGACCTACGAGCAGTACTTC.

This clone appeared a few times. The chain joins TRBV6-5 to TRBJ1-3, with 7 positions matching TRBD1. This CDR3 comprises 14 residues. The J segment lost 7 bases and the V segment lost 8 bases, leaving 11 bases of the junction unmatched. The germline V gene encodes CDR1 MNHEY and CDR2 SVGAGI. DNA for the CDR3: TGTGCCAGCCAACTAGGGGGCTCGGGGAACACCATATATTTT. Protein product: CASQLGGSGNTIYF.